Listed below are T cell receptor beta chains from one sample, sequenced in a study of molecular identifiers for immune sequencing clone quantification. Using its own MiXCR run on the PCR reads, TCRdb lists one record per CDR3 protein. The sample includes more than 450,000 distinct CDR3 sequences, less than 30% seen only once; the top ten take around 0.78%. The source material was naive CD8+ T cells from blood, with Jurkat cell RNA spiked in. The source of these receptors is a human donor in good health. Some libraries in this study had Jurkat cell RNA spiked in. The CDR3 runs from the conserved cysteine through the conserved F or W. The D gene is left open where the match is weak. Size values are once, few and many counts, or a class for expanded clones, and some rows have none.

CDR3aa	CDR3nt	abundance	v_gene	d_gene	j_gene
CASTEGLASSYEQYF	TGTGCCAGCACCGAGGGACTAGCGTCGTCCTACGAGCAGTACTTC	few	TRBV11-2	TRBD2	TRBJ2-7
CATSLGRVEQFF	TGTGCCACCAGCCTAGGCAGGGTAGAGCAGTTCTTC	-	TRBV24-1	-	TRBJ2-1
CASRWAPRGTDTQYF	TGTGCCAGCAGGTGGGCCCCACGCGGCACAGATACGCAGTATTTT	few	TRBV27	-	TRBJ2-3
CAISVSGQQYF	TGTGCCATCAGCGTCTCGGGGCAGCAGTACTTC	-	TRBV10-3	-	TRBJ2-7
CASSQDGMGGRTEAFF	TGTGCCAGCAGCCAAGATGGGATGGGGGGCCGGACTGAAGCTTTCTTT	few	TRBV3-1	-	TRBJ1-1
CASNDRSYSNQPQHF	TGTGCCAGCAACGACAGATCTTATAGCAATCAGCCCCAGCATTTT	-	TRBV6-1	-	TRBJ1-5
CASSSPQGSSSYNEQFF	TGTGCCAGCAGCTCACCACAGGGGTCGAGCTCCTACAATGAGCAGTTCTTC	-	TRBV5-4	TRBD1	TRBJ2-1
CASSPFRTLSHEQYF	TGTGCCAGCAGCCCATTCAGGACTCTCTCCCACGAGCAGTACTTC	-	TRBV7-2	-	TRBJ2-7
CASSIARSYEQFF	TGTGCCAGTAGTATTGCCAGGAGCTATGAGCAGTTCTTC	-	TRBV19	-	TRBJ2-1
CAISVGYEQYF	TGTGCCATCAGTGTGGGGTACGAGCAGTACTTC	-	TRBV10-3	-	TRBJ2-7
CAWSVFRDGEAFF	TGTGCCTGGAGTGTATTTAGGGACGGTGAAGCTTTCTTT	many	TRBV30	-	TRBJ1-1
CASSQDPAGASYEQYF	TGCGCCAGCAGCCAAGATCCGGCAGGAGCCTCCTACGAGCAGTACTTC	-	TRBV4-1	-	TRBJ2-7
CASSGESYQPQHF	TGTGCCAGCAGCGGGGAGTCGTATCAGCCCCAGCATTTT	-	TRBV6-2/TRBV6-3	-	TRBJ1-5
CSARRTGNYEQYF	TGCAGTGCTAGAAGGACAGGGAACTACGAGCAGTACTTC	-	TRBV20-1	TRBD1	TRBJ2-7
CASLPQKGRSYEQYF	TGTGCCAGCCTCCCCCAAAAGGGCCGGTCCTACGAGCAGTACTTC	-	TRBV27	-	TRBJ2-7
CAGSPPGTGASAEAFF	TGTGCCGGCAGCCCGCCGGGGACAGGGGCCTCCGCTGAAGCTTTCTTT	-	TRBV12-3/TRBV12-4	TRBD1	TRBJ1-1
CASTPVAAGANVLTF	TGTGCCAGTACCCCAGTCGCGGCTGGGGCCAACGTCCTGACTTTC	many	TRBV19	-	TRBJ2-6
CASSIQAGSYEQYF	TGTGCCAGTAGTATACAAGCGGGATCTTACGAGCAGTACTTC	few	TRBV19	TRBD2	TRBJ2-7
CASSLTRNTGELFF	TGTGCCAGCAGTTTAACGAGGAACACCGGGGAGCTGTTTTTT	many	TRBV27	-	TRBJ2-2
CASSLFSHTEAFF	TGTGCCAGCAGTTTATTCTCCCACACTGAAGCTTTCTTT	-	TRBV6-5	-	TRBJ1-1
CASRSGTGGMETQYF	TGTGCCAGCAGGTCAGGGACAGGGGGCATGGAGACCCAGTACTTC	-	TRBV12-3/TRBV12-4	TRBD1	TRBJ2-5
CATSGGGSYNEQFF	TGTGCCACCAGTGGGGGGGGGTCCTACAATGAGCAGTTCTTC	few	TRBV24-1	TRBD2	TRBJ2-1
CASSLDLKYEQYF	TGTGCCAGCAGCTTAGATCTGAAATACGAGCAGTACTTC	-	TRBV7-9	-	TRBJ2-7
CASSTTSGGYDEQFF	TGTGCCAGCAGCACTACTAGCGGGGGTTACGATGAGCAGTTCTTC	-	TRBV7-2	TRBD2	TRBJ2-1
CASRTTATNEKLFF	TGTGCCAGCAGGACGACGGCAACTAATGAAAAACTGTTTTTT	many	TRBV5-6	-	TRBJ1-4
CSARETGGVIEAFF	TGCAGTGCTAGAGAAACAGGGGGCGTAATTGAAGCTTTCTTT	few	TRBV20-1	TRBD1	TRBJ1-1
CASSWVSGYTF	TGTGCCAGCAGTTGGGTGAGCGGCTACACCTTC	-	TRBV6-2/TRBV6-3	-	TRBJ1-2
CASSLLSRGVEAFF	TGTGCCAGCAGCTTACTATCAAGGGGCGTCGAAGCTTTCTTT	many	TRBV7-8	-	TRBJ1-1
CASREGVTYEQYF	TGTGCCAGCAGGGAGGGGGTAACCTACGAGCAGTACTTC	-	TRBV5-3	-	TRBJ2-7
CSASKLENTEAFF	TGCAGTGCGAGCAAGCTAGAGAACACTGAAGCTTTCTTT	many	TRBV20-1	-	TRBJ1-1